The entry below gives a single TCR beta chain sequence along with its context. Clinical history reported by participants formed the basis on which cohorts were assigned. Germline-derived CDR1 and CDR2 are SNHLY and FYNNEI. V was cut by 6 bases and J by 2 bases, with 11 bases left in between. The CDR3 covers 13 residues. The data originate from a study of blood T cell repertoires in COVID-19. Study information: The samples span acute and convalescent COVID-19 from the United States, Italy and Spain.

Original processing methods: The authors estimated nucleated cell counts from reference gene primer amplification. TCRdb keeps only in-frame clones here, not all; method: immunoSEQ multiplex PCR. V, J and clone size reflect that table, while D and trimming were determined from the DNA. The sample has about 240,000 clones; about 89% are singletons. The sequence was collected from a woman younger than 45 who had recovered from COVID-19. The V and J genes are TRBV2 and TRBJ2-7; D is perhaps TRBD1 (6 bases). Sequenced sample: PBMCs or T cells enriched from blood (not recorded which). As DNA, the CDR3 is TGTGCCAGCAGCAAAACAGGGACCTACGAGCAGTACTTC. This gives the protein CASSKTGTYEQYF.